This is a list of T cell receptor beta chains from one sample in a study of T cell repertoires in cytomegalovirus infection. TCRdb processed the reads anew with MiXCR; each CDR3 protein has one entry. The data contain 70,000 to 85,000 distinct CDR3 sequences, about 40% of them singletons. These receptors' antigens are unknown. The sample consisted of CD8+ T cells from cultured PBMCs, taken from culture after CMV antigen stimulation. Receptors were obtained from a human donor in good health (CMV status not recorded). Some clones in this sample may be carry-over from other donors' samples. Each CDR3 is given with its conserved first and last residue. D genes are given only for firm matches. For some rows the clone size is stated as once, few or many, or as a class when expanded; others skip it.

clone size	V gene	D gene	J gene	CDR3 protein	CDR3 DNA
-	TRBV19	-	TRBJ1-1	CASSSTTEAFF	TGTGCCAGTAGTAGCACGACCGAAGCTTTCTTT
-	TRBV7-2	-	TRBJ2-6	CASSPPRSGANVLTF	TGTGCCAGCAGCCCACCTCGCTCTGGGGCCAACGTCCTGACTTTC
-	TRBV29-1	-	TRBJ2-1	CSVAMAQYNEQFF	TGCAGCGTTGCGATGGCCCAATACAATGAGCAGTTCTTC
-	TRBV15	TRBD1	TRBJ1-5	CATSREGQGIQPQHF	TGTGCCACCAGCAGGGAGGGACAGGGCATTCAGCCCCAGCATTTT
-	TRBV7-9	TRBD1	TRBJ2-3	CASSPGTASTDTQYF	TGTGCCAGCAGCCCAGGGACAGCAAGCACAGATACGCAGTATTTT
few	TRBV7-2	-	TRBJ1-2	CASSFHPTSDNYGYTF	TGTGCCAGCAGCTTCCACCCCACTTCTGATAACTATGGCTACACCTTC
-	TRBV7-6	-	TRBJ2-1	CASSYHREISYNEQFF	TGTGCCAGCAGCTATCACAGGGAAATATCCTACAATGAGCAGTTCTTC
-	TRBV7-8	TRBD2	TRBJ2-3	CASSFGLATTDTQYF	TGTGCCAGCAGCTTCGGACTAGCAACTACAGATACGCAGTATTTT
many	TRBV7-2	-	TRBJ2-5	CASSLGGLYQETQYF	TGTGCCAGCAGCTTAGGGGGATTGTACCAAGAGACCCAGTACTTC
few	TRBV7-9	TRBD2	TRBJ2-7	CASSFPFSGGTYEQYF	TGTGCCAGCAGCTTTCCCTTTAGCGGGGGGACCTACGAGCAGTACTTC
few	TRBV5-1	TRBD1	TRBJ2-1	CASSLVPGTGYNEQFF	TGCGCCAGCAGCTTGGTCCCCGGGACAGGATACAATGAGCAGTTCTTC
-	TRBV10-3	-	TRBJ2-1	CAISEVAGDEQFF	TGTGCCATCAGTGAGGTGGCAGGGGATGAGCAGTTCTTC
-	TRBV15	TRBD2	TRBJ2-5	CATSGGTSGQETQYF	TGTGCCACCAGCGGCGGGACTAGCGGTCAAGAGACCCAGTACTTC
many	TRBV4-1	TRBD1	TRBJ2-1	CASSPEPGQGYNEQFF	TGCGCCAGCAGCCCCGAGCCGGGACAGGGGTACAATGAGCAGTTCTTC
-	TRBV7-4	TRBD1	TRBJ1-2	CASSLHGTESSNYGYTF	TGTGCCAGCAGCTTACATGGGACAGAGTCTTCTAACTATGGCTACACCTTC
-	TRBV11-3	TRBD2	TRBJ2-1	CASSPGTSGYNEQFF	TGTGCCAGCAGCCCAGGGACTAGCGGCTACAATGAGCAGTTCTTC
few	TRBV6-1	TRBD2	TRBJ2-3	CASSGLAGAGGTDTQYF	TGTGCCAGCAGTGGACTAGCGGGGGCGGGAGGCACAGATACGCAGTATTTT
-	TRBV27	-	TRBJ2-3	CASTTWLNTDTQYF	TGTGCCAGCACCACCTGGCTGAACACAGATACGCAGTATTTT
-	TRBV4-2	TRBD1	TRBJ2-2	CASSQAGDRGGNGELFF	TGTGCCAGCAGCCAAGCTGGGGACAGGGGAGGTAACGGGGAGCTGTTTTTT
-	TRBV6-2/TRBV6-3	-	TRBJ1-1	CASSYSKHLGTHAFF	TGTGCCAGCAGTTACTCCAAGCATCTCGGGACGCATGCTTTCTTT
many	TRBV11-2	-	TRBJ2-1	CASSLPGSSSYNEQFF	TGTGCCAGCAGCTTACCCGGCAGTAGCTCCTACAATGAGCAGTTCTTC
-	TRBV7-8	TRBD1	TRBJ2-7	CPSLGTGAILYEQYF	TGTCCCAGCCTTGGGACAGGGGCGATACTCTACGAGCAGTACTTC
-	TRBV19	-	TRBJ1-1	CASSWALGPEAFF	TGTGCCAGTTCCTGGGCCTTGGGCCCTGAAGCTTTCTTT
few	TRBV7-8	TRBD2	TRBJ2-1	CASSPAGLGEFF	TGTGCCAGCAGCCCCGCAGGACTAGGCGAGTTCTTC
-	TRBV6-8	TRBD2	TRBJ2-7	CASSPGPVQSGGSSYEQYF	TGTGCCAGCAGTCCCGGCCCGGTGCAGTCGGGGGGTAGCTCCTACGAGCAGTACTTC
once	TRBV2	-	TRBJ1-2	CASSGRDARDRNYGYTF	TGTGCCAGCAGTGGTCGGGACGCACGCGACCGAAACTATGGCTACACCTTC
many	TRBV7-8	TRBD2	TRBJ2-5	CASSLEGLAGGETQYF	TGTGCCAGCAGCTTAGAAGGCCTAGCGGGGGGTGAGACCCAGTACTTC
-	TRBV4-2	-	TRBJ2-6	CASSQDRGSLAANVLTF	TGTGCCAGCAGCCAAGATAGAGGCAGCCTCGCGGCCAACGTCCTGACTTTC
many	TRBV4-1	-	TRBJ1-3	CASSQVGVQYSGNTIYF	TGCGCCAGCAGCCAAGTAGGAGTCCAGTACTCTGGAAACACCATATATTTT
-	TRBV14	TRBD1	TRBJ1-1	CASSPRTGLPSTEAFF	TGTGCCAGCAGCCCAAGGACAGGACTTCCCAGCACTGAAGCTTTCTTT
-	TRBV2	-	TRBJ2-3	CASSERGTALSTDTQYF	TGTGCCAGCAGTGAACGGGGGACAGCCCTTAGCACAGATACGCAGTATTTT
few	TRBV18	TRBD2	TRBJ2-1	CASSHGLAAGNEQFF	TGTGCCAGCTCACACGGACTAGCGGCGGGCAATGAGCAGTTCTTC
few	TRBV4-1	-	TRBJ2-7	CASSQAFGGSGSSYEQYF	TGCGCCAGCAGCCAGGCCTTTGGGGGGTCGGGAAGCTCCTACGAGCAGTACTTC
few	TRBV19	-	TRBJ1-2	CASSSGPLGGYTF	TGTGCCAGTAGTTCTGGGCCTTTGGGTGGCTACACCTTC
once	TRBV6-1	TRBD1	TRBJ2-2	CASRQTGVTGELFF	TGTGCCAGCAGACAAACAGGGGTCACCGGGGAGCTGTTTTTT
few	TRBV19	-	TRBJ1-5	CASSDTSNQPQHF	TGTGCCAGTAGTGATACTAGCAATCAGCCCCAGCATTTT
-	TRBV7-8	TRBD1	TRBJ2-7	CASSVQGLSYEQYF	TGTGCCAGCAGCGTACAGGGGCTCTCCTACGAGCAGTACTTC
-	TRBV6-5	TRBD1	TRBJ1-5	CASRDSLNQPQHF	TGTGCCAGCCGGGACAGCCTAAATCAGCCCCAGCATTTT
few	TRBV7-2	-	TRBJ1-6	CASSFGGLVNSPLHF	TGTGCCAGCAGCTTCGGGGGACTGGTGAATTCACCCCTCCACTTT
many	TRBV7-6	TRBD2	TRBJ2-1	CASSSRLAGEGEQFF	TGTGCCAGCAGCTCGCGACTAGCGGGGGAGGGGGAGCAGTTCTTC
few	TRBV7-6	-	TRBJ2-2	CASSLKTGELFF	TGTGCCAGCAGCTTAAAAACCGGGGAGCTGTTTTTT
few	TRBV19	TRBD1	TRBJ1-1	CASSMGTGGGTEAFF	TGTGCCAGTAGTATGGGGACAGGGGGAGGCACTGAAGCTTTCTTT
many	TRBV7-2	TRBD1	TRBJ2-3	CASSPNGQGAPTDTQYF	TGTGCCAGCAGCCCGAACGGACAGGGGGCCCCCACAGATACGCAGTATTTT
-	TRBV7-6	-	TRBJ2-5	CASSLAAGRQETQYF	TGTGCCAGCAGCTTAGCGGCGGGCCGCCAAGAGACCCAGTACTTC
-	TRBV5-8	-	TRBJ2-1	CASSLEVHNEQFF	TGTGCCAGCAGCTTGGAGGTACACAATGAGCAGTTCTTC